These T cell receptor beta chains were read from a single sample in a study of blood T cell repertoires in COVID-19. Profiled with immunoSEQ multiplex PCR; TCRdb holds only in-frame clones, not every one. The data show about 220,000 clones, with about nine tenths seen just once and over 3% held by the top ten. Sequenced material: PBMCs or T cells enriched from blood (not recorded which). These receptors all come from a woman aged 40 to 50 with acute COVID-19. The CDR3 runs from the conserved cysteine through the conserved F or W. A D gene is named only where the DNA matches it firmly. Clone size appears in some rows only: once, few, many, or a class for an expanded clone.

few 16 . TRBJ1-4 TRBV29-1 TGCAGCGTTGAAGATGGATTTAAGGGAGAAGGTGAAAAACTGTTTTTT CSVEDGFKGEGEKLFF
. 11 . TRBJ1-1 TRBV20-1 TGCAGTGCTAGGATGGACAGTGAAGCTTTCTTT CSARMDSEAFF
. 14 . TRBJ1-6 TRBV4-1 TGCGCCAGCAGCCAAGAAGGAAGCGTTTCACCCCTCCACTTT CASSQEGSVSPLHF
. 14 TRBD1 TRBJ1-2 TRBV27 TGTGCCAGCAGTCCACGACAGGGTCCGGCTGGCTACACCTTC CASSPRQGPAGYTF
. 12 . TRBJ1-2 TRBV12-3/TRBV12-4 TGTGCCAGCAGTTTTGGGGGCGGCGGCTACACCTTC CASSFGGGGYTF
. 14 . TRBJ1-1 TRBV19 TGTGCCAGTAGTATAAGGGGGATGAACACTGAAGCTTTCTTT CASSIRGMNTEAFF
. 14 TRBD1 TRBJ2-1 TRBV5-4 TGTGCCAGCAGCGTGGGACAGGGCCCGAATGAGCAGTTCTTC CASSVGQGPNEQFF
. 15 TRBD1 TRBJ2-1 TRBV10-1 TGCGCCAGCAGTGGCCGGGACAGGGGATACAATGAGCAGTTCTTC CASSGRDRGYNEQFF
. 16 TRBD1 TRBJ1-1 TRBV11-1 TGTGCCAGCAGCGTCCGACAGGGGGCGGGGAACACTGAAGCTTTCTTT CASSVRQGAGNTEAFF
. 17 TRBD1 TRBJ1-3 TRBV7-8 TGTGCCAGCAGCTTCCAACAGGGGGCCACCTCTGGAAACACCATATATTTT CASSFQQGATSGNTIYF
. 16 . TRBJ2-1 TRBV18 TGTGCCAGCTCACTAAGGACAGACAGCTCCTACAATGAGCAGTTCTTC CASSLRTDSSYNEQFF
. 15 TRBD1 TRBJ2-7 TRBV20-1 TGCAGTGCTAGTAAACCGGGACAGGGGATCTACGAGCAGTACTTC CSASKPGQGIYEQYF
. 14 TRBD2 TRBJ2-5 TRBV5-1 TGCGCCAGCCTGCGGGGGATGGGCGGAGAGACCCAGTACTTC CASLRGMGGETQYF
. 14 TRBD2 TRBJ2-1 TRBV11-3 TGTGCCAGCAGCTCACGGGGGGGCTCAAATGAGCAGTTCTTC CASSSRGGSNEQFF
. 14 . TRBJ1-3 TRBV4-2 TGTGCCAGCAGCCAAGCAGACTCTGGAAACACCATATATTTT CASSQADSGNTIYF
. 12 . TRBJ1-5 TRBV27 TGTGCCAGCAGTTCCCGTAATCAGCCCCAGCATTTT CASSSRNQPQHF
. 14 . TRBJ1-2 TRBV30 TGTGCCTGGAGTCCGGGACAACGGAGTCTGGGCTACACCTTC CAWSPGQRSLGYTF
. 13 . TRBJ1-2 TRBV12-3/TRBV12-4 TGTGCCAGCAGTTTGGTCTCCGGCTATGGCTACACCTTC CASSLVSGYGYTF
. 13 TRBD2 TRBJ2-1 TRBV10-3 TGTGCCATCACGAGCGGGGGGTCCCATGAGCAGTTCTTC CAITSGGSHEQFF
. 15 TRBD1 TRBJ1-1 TRBV7-3 TGTGCCAGCAGCCCGATATCGGGACAGGGAACTGAAGCTTTCTTT CASSPISGQGTEAFF
. 18 TRBD2 TRBJ2-2 TRBV7-2 TGTGCCAGCAGCCCCAACGGACTAGCGGGGGGTCTCACCGGGGAGCTGTTTTTT CASSPNGLAGGLTGELFF
. 14 . TRBJ1-4 TRBV7-9 TGTGCCAGCAGCTTAGACAGAGTTAATGAAAAACTGTTTTTT CASSLDRVNEKLFF
. 14 TRBD1 TRBJ2-1 TRBV27 TGTGCCAGCAGGAGGACAGGGGACCTCAATGAGCAGTTCTTC CASRRTGDLNEQFF
. 12 . TRBJ1-6 TRBV7-2 TGTGCCAGTTCCAACTGGAATTCACCCCTCCACTTT CASSNWNSPLHF
. 14 . TRBJ1-1 TRBV25-1 TGTGCCAGCAGTGAAGACGCGGCGCGCACTGAAGCTTTCTTT CASSEDAARTEAFF
. 14 . TRBJ1-1 TRBV4-3 TGCGCCAGCAGCCAAGACAGGGAGGAGGGTGAAGCTTTCTTT CASSQDREEGEAFF
. 14 . TRBJ2-3 TRBV29-1 TGCAGCGTTAACCGGGACATACGCACAGATACGCAGTATTTT CSVNRDIRTDTQYF
. 13 . TRBJ1-2 TRBV10-2 TGCGCCAGCAGTGAGGAGTTAAGAGGGGGCTACACCTTC CASSEELRGGYTF
. 15 . TRBJ1-4 TRBV2 TGTGCCAGCAGTGAAGGGGGGGCAACTAATGAAAAACTGTTTTTT CASSEGGATNEKLFF
. 17 TRBD2 TRBJ2-7 TRBV7-2 TGTGCCAGCAGCGTGGGACTAGCGGGCCTCACGTCCTACGAGCAGTACTTC CASSVGLAGLTSYEQYF
. 14 . TRBJ2-2 TRBV7-2 TGTGCCAGCAGATCTCAGGGGAACACCGGGGAGCTGTTTTTT CASRSQGNTGELFF
. 15 TRBD2 TRBJ2-1 TRBV6-4 TGTGCCAGCAGTGACTCAACTAGCGGGGTTAATGAGCAGTTCTTC CASSDSTSGVNEQFF
. 11 . TRBJ1-2 TRBV29-1 TGCAGCGTTGGGGCCAGCGGAGGCTACACCTTC CSVGASGGYTF
once 19 . TRBJ1-3 TRBV18 TGTGCCAGCTCACCATTTGGAGCGTCTACGTCAGGGTATGGAAACACCATATATTTT CASSPFGASTSGYGNTIYF
. 16 TRBD2 TRBJ2-5 TRBV18 TGTGCCAGCTCACCACCTGGCCTAGCGGGGCGAGAGACCCAGTACTTC CASSPPGLAGRETQYF
. 15 . TRBJ1-2 TRBV6-2/TRBV6-3 TGTGCCAGCAGCCTCCGAGGGCAGACTAACTATGGCTACACCTTC CASSLRGQTNYGYTF
. 13 . TRBJ2-3 TRBV7-3 TGTGCCAGCAGCTTAACCCTCGCGGATACGCAGTATTTT CASSLTLADTQYF
. 17 TRBD1 TRBJ2-6 TRBV7-2 TGTGCCAGCAGCTTAGCTGGGACAGGGTCTGGGGCCAACGTCCTGACTTTC CASSLAGTGSGANVLTF
. 17 TRBD1 TRBJ1-3 TRBV5-5 TGTGCCAGCAGCCAAACCGGACAGGGCCCACCCGTGGACACCATATATTTT CASSQTGQGPPVDTIYF
. 13 TRBD1 TRBJ1-5 TRBV19 TGTGCCAGTAGTCGACAGGGAGATCAGCCCCAGCATTTT CASSRQGDQPQHF
. 14 TRBD1 TRBJ2-1 TRBV7-2 TGTGCCAGCAGCTTAGGGGGACAGAACAATGAGCAGTTCTTC CASSLGGQNNEQFF
once 17 TRBD1 TRBJ2-3 TRBV2 TGTGCCAGCAGACAAACTAGGACAGGGGGAGACACAGATACGCAGTATTTT CASRQTRTGGDTDTQYF
. 14 . TRBJ1-2 TRBV28 TGTGCCAGCAGTACCTCGGGAAGGGGGATTGGCTACACCTTC CASSTSGRGIGYTF
. 17 . TRBJ1-2 TRBV19 TGTGCCAGTAGTGGGCGACAGCCGGGGGGGGAACTACATGGCTACACCTTC CASSGRQPGGELHGYTF
. 16 TRBD1 TRBJ2-3 TRBV9 TGTGCCAGCAGCGTAGGTCCGGGACAGGCCACAGATACGCAGTATTTT CASSVGPGQATDTQYF